This entry features one T cell receptor (beta chain) sequence. This clonotype was recorded a few times. The clone's antigen remains unknown. The record has no base qualities; no much larger clone is one base away. These data are taken from a study of T-cell reconstitution after alpha-beta-depleted transplantation in children (dated by TCRdb to the mid-2010s). Study-level background: Using TCR repertoire profiling, the study quantitatively followed how T-cell immune reconstitution unfolded in children after TCRalphabeta/CD19-depleted allogeneic hematopoietic cell transplantation. Here is what the overall study found, with its caveats: The apparently early alphabetaT-cell count recovery about two months after transplant was reportedly dependent on only several hundred rapidly expanded clones derived from non-depleted graft cells. In some patients, high TCRbeta diversity at day 60 was attributed to recipient T cells and intrathymic progenitors that had survived conditioning. Hyperexpanded clone frequencies declined over subsequent months; after one year, T-cell counts and TCRbeta diversity were mostly attributed to newly produced T cells.

The protocol used for the library was PCR. Sequencing used an Illumina HiSeq 2500. Molecular barcoding was employed in the preparation of TCR libraries, with unique molecular identifiers being used to normalize TCRbeta repertoire quantification. TCRdb reran the public reads through fastp at Q25 and MiXCR, keeping productive beta chains. All rows with the same CDR3 protein become a single entry with the most common DNA and genes. This sample gives hundreds of thousands of distinct CDR3 sequences in total; about an eighth of them show up just once. The biggest ten clones account for around 2% of the sample. Unmatched junction bases come to 3, with V trimmed by 1 base and J by 2 bases. In the germline V gene, CDR1 corresponds to MNHEY and CDR2 to SVGAGI. The CDR3 runs 15 amino acids, cysteine and phenylalanine included. Of the read, only the CDR3 DNA is kept; its 45 bases are in frame from base 1. What this sample's treatment or condition label stands for: allogeneic hematopoietic cell transplantation with graft depleted of TCRalphabeta T cells and CD19 B cells. TCRalphabeta/CD19-depleted allogeneic hematopoietic cell grafts were given to the transplant recipients, all of whom were children.

Specimen: PBMCs, mostly from graft donor cells, collected 360 days after TCRalphabeta/CD19-depleted stem cell transplant. This sequence was found in a male patient younger than 18 who had a stem cell transplant for acute myeloid leukemia, so the T cells may come from the graft donor. The sequence joins TRBV6-5 to TRBJ2-7, and 9 bases in between align with TRBD1. The DNA reads as follows: TGTGCCAGCAGTTACTTAGGACAGGGGCCCTACGAGCAGTACTTC. It codes for CASSYLGQGPYEQYF.